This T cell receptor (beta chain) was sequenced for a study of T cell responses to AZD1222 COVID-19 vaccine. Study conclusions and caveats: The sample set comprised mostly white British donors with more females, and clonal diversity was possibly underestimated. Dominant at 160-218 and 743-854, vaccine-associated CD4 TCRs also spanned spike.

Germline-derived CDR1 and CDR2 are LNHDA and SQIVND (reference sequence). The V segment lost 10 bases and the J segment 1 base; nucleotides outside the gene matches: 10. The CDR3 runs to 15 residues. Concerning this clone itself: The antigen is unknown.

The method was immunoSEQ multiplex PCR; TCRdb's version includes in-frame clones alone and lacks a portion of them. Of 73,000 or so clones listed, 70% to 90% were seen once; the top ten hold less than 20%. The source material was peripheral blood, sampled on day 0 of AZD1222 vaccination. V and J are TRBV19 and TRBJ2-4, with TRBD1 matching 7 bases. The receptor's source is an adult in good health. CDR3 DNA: TGTGCCACCGAATGGACAGGTTCGGCCAAAAACATTCAGTACTTC. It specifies CATEWTGSAKNIQYF.